Listed below are T cell receptor beta chains from one sample, sequenced in a study of shared clonotypes between healthy human individuals. Here immunoSEQ multiplex PCR was the method, and the copy in TCRdb shows in-frame clones only, minus some. Here the sample spans about 2.3 million clones, approximately 93% being singletons. The sequenced sample was naive CD4+ T cells from PBMCs. The receptor set was obtained from a man aged 18-30 years in good health. Some clones in this sample may be carry-over from other donors' samples. Each CDR3 is given with its conserved first and last residue. The D gene is left open where the match is weak. Size is omitted from some rows. Given values are once, few, many or a class for expanded clones.

>TRBV18|17|NA|NA|TRBJ1-5
CASSPEFGQGSNQPQHF
TGTGCCAGCTCACCAGAGTTCGGGCAGGGTAGCAATCAGCCCCAGCATTTT
>TRBV6-1|11|NA|NA|TRBJ2-1
CASTGRDEQFF
TGTGCCAGCACGGGGCGCGATGAGCAGTTCTTC
>TRBV9|13|NA|NA|TRBJ2-7
CARSRDNHYEQYF
TGTGCCAGGTCCCGCGATAACCATTACGAGCAGTACTTC
>TRBV7-9|16|NA|TRBD1|TRBJ1-2
CASSLAGTGGADGYTF
TGTGCCAGCAGCTTAGCAGGGACAGGGGGCGCCGATGGCTACACCTTC
>TRBV10-3|16|once|NA|TRBJ2-1
CAISDPGTRDIRGQFF
TGTGCCATCAGTGATCCCGGGACAAGGGACATAAGAGGGCAGTTCTTC
>TRBV28|16|once|TRBD2|TRBJ2-2
CASSLSGRAHTGELFF
TGTGCCAGCAGTCTTAGCGGGAGGGCCCACACCGGGGAGCTGTTTTTT
>TRBV5-1|14|NA|NA|TRBJ1-6
CASSKGPANSPLHF
TGCGCCAGCAGCAAGGGGCCCGCGAATTCACCCCTCCACTTT
>TRBV6-5|15|NA|NA|TRBJ1-4
CASSYQLATNEKLFF
TGTGCCAGCAGTTACCAGTTAGCAACTAATGAAAAACTGTTTTTT
>TRBV2|14|NA|NA|TRBJ2-1
CASRRDERAGEQFF
TGTGCCAGCAGGAGAGATGAGCGGGCAGGTGAGCAGTTCTTC
>TRBV7-2|16|NA|NA|TRBJ1-3
CASSLARGSSGNTIYF
TGTGCCAGCAGCTTAGCGCGGGGTTCCTCTGGAAACACCATATATTTT
>TRBV4-3|17|once|TRBD1|TRBJ2-2
CASSQRTGGRNTGELFF
TGCGCCAGCAGCCAAAGGACAGGGGGGAGGAACACCGGGGAGCTGTTTTTT
>TRBV6-4|15|NA|NA|TRBJ2-1
CASGTAGSSYNEQFF
TGTGCCAGCGGCACGGCTGGTAGCTCCTACAATGAGCAGTTCTTC
>TRBV6-1|14|NA|NA|TRBJ2-7
CASSEPTFSYEQYF
TGTGCCAGCAGTGAACCCACTTTCTCCTACGAGCAGTACTTC
>TRBV9|14|once|NA|TRBJ2-7
CASSVVSGTYEQYF
TGTGCCAGCAGCGTAGTTAGCGGAACCTACGAGCAGTACTTC
>TRBV5-1|15|NA|NA|TRBJ1-1
CASSLFSPVDTEAFF
TGCGCCAGCAGCTTGTTCAGTCCCGTGGACACTGAAGCTTTCTTT
>TRBV27|15|NA|TRBD2|TRBJ2-1
CASSSTGLAPNEQFF
TGTGCCAGCAGTTCCACAGGACTAGCGCCCAATGAGCAGTTCTTC
>TRBV6-1|13|NA|NA|TRBJ2-7
CASSVDGSYEQYF
TGTGCCAGCAGTGTGGACGGATCCTACGAGCAGTACTTC
>TRBV28|13|NA|NA|TRBJ1-5
CASSSGFNQPQHF
TGTGCCAGCAGTTCAGGATTCAATCAGCCCCAGCATTTT
>TRBV19|15|NA|NA|TRBJ2-7
CASSRGGAGPYEQYF
TGTGCCAGTAGCCGGGGTGGGGCAGGACCCTACGAGCAGTACTTC
>TRBV5-1|14|NA|TRBD2|TRBJ2-5
CASSLTSGQETQYF
TGCGCCAGCAGTCTCACTAGCGGCCAAGAGACCCAGTACTTC
>TRBV5-4|17|NA|TRBD2|TRBJ2-1
CASSSPGLATSYNEQFF
TGTGCCAGCAGCTCTCCGGGACTAGCCACATCCTACAATGAGCAGTTCTTC
>TRBV5-1|16|NA|TRBD2|TRBJ2-6
CASSLVAGAGANVLTF
TGCGCCAGCAGCTTGGTTGCGGGAGCCGGGGCCAACGTCCTGACTTTC
>TRBV7-9|16|once|TRBD1|TRBJ2-7
CASSLADRGRFYEQYF
TGTGCCAGCAGCTTAGCGGACAGGGGGCGCTTCTACGAGCAGTACTTC
>TRBV7-2|14|NA|NA|TRBJ1-2
CASSYAGDYYGYTF
TGTGCCAGCAGCTATGCGGGGGACTACTATGGCTACACCTTC
>TRBV5-1|15|NA|TRBD1|TRBJ1-2
CASAELTGANYGYTF
TGCGCCAGCGCTGAGTTAACAGGGGCTAACTATGGCTACACCTTC
>TRBV28|12|NA|TRBD2|TRBJ2-7
CAMSSGSYEQYF
TGTGCCATGTCTAGCGGGAGTTACGAGCAGTACTTC
>TRBV27|14|NA|TRBD1|TRBJ1-2
CASSLSGTAYGYTF
TGTGCCAGCAGTTTATCGGGGACAGCTTATGGCTACACCTTC
>TRBV4-3|14|NA|NA|TRBJ2-3
CASSQAWGPDTQYF
TGCGCCAGCAGCCAAGCCTGGGGCCCAGATACGCAGTATTTT
>TRBV5-1|16|NA|NA|TRBJ2-1
CASSFLRGGSYNEQFF
TGCGCCAGCAGCTTCCTCAGGGGTGGCTCCTACAATGAGCAGTTCTTC
>TRBV19|15|NA|TRBD1|TRBJ1-2
CASSLRTGVNYGYTF
TGTGCCAGTAGTTTGCGGACAGGGGTCAACTATGGCTACACCTTC
>TRBV30|16|NA|NA|TRBJ1-2
CAWSVSLRPQFSGYTF
TGTGCCTGGAGTGTAAGTCTTAGGCCCCAATTTTCCGGCTACACCTTC
>TRBV6-5|14|NA|NA|TRBJ1-1
CASSYKSGSTEAFF
TGTGCCAGCAGTTACAAGTCAGGGTCCACTGAAGCTTTCTTT
>TRBV5-4|16|once|NA|TRBJ1-1
CASSLGNRGRGESAFF
TGTGCCAGCAGCTTGGGCAATAGAGGACGGGGAGAGAGTGCTTTCTTT
>TRBV11-2|18|NA|NA|TRBJ2-2
CASSLDHSARAPTGELFF
TGTGCCAGCAGCTTAGATCATTCCGCCAGGGCCCCCACCGGGGAGCTGTTTTTT
>TRBV6-9|20|NA|TRBD2|TRBJ2-7
CASSHLPGTSGRASTYEQYF
TGTGCCAGCAGTCACCTTCCCGGGACTAGCGGGAGGGCCTCTACCTACGAGCAGTACTTC
>TRBV14|12|NA|NA|TRBJ2-7
CASSHRAVGQYF
TGTGCCAGCAGCCATCGCGCTGTAGGGCAGTACTTC
>TRBV5-1|15|NA|NA|TRBJ2-2
CASSFQGVRPGELFF
TGCGCCAGCAGCTTTCAGGGCGTTAGGCCCGGGGAGCTGTTTTTT
>TRBV5-1|14|NA|NA|TRBJ1-1
CASSPLGVGTEAFF
TGCGCCAGCAGCCCCCTCGGGGTAGGGACTGAAGCTTTCTTT
>TRBV27|14|NA|NA|TRBJ1-1
CASSFGGGQTEAFF
TGTGCCAGCAGTTTTGGCGGGGGGCAAACTGAAGCTTTCTTT
>TRBV29-1|15|NA|TRBD1|TRBJ2-7
CSVAQGPAIPYEQYF
TGCAGCGTGGCACAGGGGCCCGCCATACCCTACGAGCAGTACTTC
>TRBV11-3|13|NA|TRBD2|TRBJ2-5
CASSLAGVETQYF
TGTGCCAGCAGCCTAGCGGGAGTAGAGACCCAGTACTTC